The 13 T cell receptor beta chains in this list originate from one sample, sequenced in a study of molecular identifiers for immune sequencing clone quantification. Using its own MiXCR run on the PCR reads, TCRdb lists one record per CDR3 protein. The sample has about 320,000 distinct CDR3 sequences; about 21% are singletons. The sample consisted of naive CD8+ T cells from blood, with Jurkat cell RNA spiked in. Subset specified: FACS-sorted CD8+CD4-CCR7+CD45RA+ naive T cells. These receptors all stem from a human donor in good health. Some libraries in this study had Jurkat cell RNA spiked in.

This clonotype was recorded once. This may come from a read error, since a much larger clone is one base off. This chain uses TRBV7-8 with TRBJ2-7; the D gene is possibly TRBD1 (7 bases). The CDR3 covers 13 residues. The germline CDR1 and CDR2 sequences are SGHVS and FQNEAQ. The CDR3 sequence: CASSSLRGDERYF. The CDR3 DNA reads as TGTGCCAGCAGCTCACTCAGGGGGGACGAGCGGTACTTC.

In the case of this clonotype: A single base separates this from a much larger clone, so it may be a read error. The V call is TRBV4-3, the J call TRBJ2-3; the D gene is possibly TRBD2 (5 bases). The CDR3 is 17 amino acids. V shed 0 bases and J shed 3 bases, with 16 bases lying between them. The germline gives CDR1 LGHNA, CDR2 YSLEER. The CDR3 nucleotides read TGCGCCAGCAGCCAAGAGAGGGCCCTTCTGGGAACAGATACGCAGTATTTT. Protein product: CASSQERALLGTDTQYF.

On this clonotype itself: This may arise from a read error, as a much more abundant clone is one base away. The CDR3 reads CASSHTGGTTEAFF. Here the CDR3 DNA reads TGTGCCAGCAGCCATACAGGGGGCACCACTGAAGCTTTCTTT. The V call is TRBV6-5, the J call TRBJ1-1; TRBD1 matches 9 bases. Germline CDR1 and CDR2: MNHEY and SVGAGI. The CDR3 loop spans 14 amino acids. V dropped 6 bases and J dropped 4; count of bases not matched to a gene: 6.

This clonotype was detected many times. V usage is TRBV7-2 and J usage is TRBJ2-1; D ambiguous. The CDR3 runs 13 residues. With 5 bases removed from V and 9 bases from J, the gap between germline ends came to 14 bases. In germline, CDR1 is SGHTA, CDR2 FQGNSA. CDR3 nucleotides: TGTGCCAGCAGCCCCCGCCTCGTTCCTGAGCAGTTCTTC. This gives the protein CASSPRLVPEQFF.

This clonotype was seen ten or more times. This chain joins TRBV6-5 and TRBJ2-1, with D uncertain. The germline V gene has CDR1 MNHEY and CDR2 SVGAGI. This CDR3 contains 12 residues. V was cut by 0 bases and J by 7 bases, with 4 bases left in between. The CDR3 spells CASSYSSNEQFF. The CDR3 DNA reads as TGTGCCAGCAGTTACTCGAGTAATGAGCAGTTCTTC.

This clonotype was detected many times. The CDR3 region has the DNA TGTGCCAGCAGTCTAGCTGGGCGGGGGGGCTACGAGCAGTACTTC. It is translated as CASSLAGRGGYEQYF. V is TRBV27 and J is TRBJ2-7, with 9 bases matching TRBD2. After removal of 5 bases from V and 3 bases from J, the junction contained 8 bases not matched to a gene. Germline V gene sequence: CDR1 MNHEY, CDR2 SMNVEV (reference sequence). CDR3 size: 15 residues.

On this clonotype itself: This sequence may be a read error, since a much larger clone differs from it by one base. The chain is built from TRBV2 and TRBJ2-1; D perhaps matches TRBD1 (6 bases). CDR1 is SNHLY, CDR2 FYNNEI, per germline. CDR3 length: 14 amino acids. CDR3 in DNA: TGTACCAGCAGTGATACAGGGTCCTACAATGAGCAGTTCTTC. This sequence encodes CTSSDTGSYNEQFF.

This clonotype was detected ten times or more. V is TRBV13 and J is TRBJ1-1; tentatively, D is TRBD1 (6 bases). Trimming stripped 5 bases from V and 7 bases from J, with 11 bases between. Germline V CDR1 and CDR2: PRHDT, FYEKMQ (reference sequence). The CDR3 has 12 amino acids. The CDR3 sequence is CASSQGGNEAFF. CDR3 bases: TGTGCCAGCAGCCAAGGGGGTAATGAAGCTTTCTTT.

There are many counts of this clonotype. V usage is TRBV29-1 and J usage is TRBJ2-2; a possible D gene is TRBD1 (6 bases). Germline-derived CDR1 and CDR2 are SQVTM and ANQGSEA. The CDR3 extends over 14 amino acids. Trimming stripped 0 bases from V and 4 bases from J, with 9 bases between. CDR3 region: CSVEEGAGTGELFF. The CDR3 DNA follows: TGCAGCGTTGAAGAGGGGGCAGGCACCGGGGAGCTGTTTTTT.

As for this clonotype: A much more abundant neighbour one base away suggests this may be a read error. This chain connects TRBV2 to TRBJ2-3, with 11 bases aligning to TRBD2. The germline V gene encodes CDR1 SNHLY and CDR2 FYNNEI. This CDR3 is 18 amino acids long. The CDR3, as DNA: TGTGCCATCAGTGGTATCATATCGACGACTAGCGGGGTTGAAACGCAGTATTTT. It yields the protein CAISGIISTTSGVETQYF.

This clonotype was recorded many times. This chain links TRBV4-3 with TRBJ1-1, with 9 bases identical to TRBD1. After removal of 5 bases from V and 5 bases from J, the junction contained 15 bases not matched to a gene. The CDR3 has 17 residues. CDR1 and CDR2 from the germline V gene are LGHNA and YSLEER. The CDR3 DNA reads as TGCGCCAGCAGCTTGAGGATGATACAGGGGGCGCAGACTGAAGCTTTCTTT. Its protein is CASSLRMIQGAQTEAFF.

Ten or more counts support this clonotype. The chain is built from TRBV27 and TRBJ2-7; D perhaps matches TRBD1 (5 bases). The germline V and J ends were trimmed by 3 bases and 6 bases, with 9 bases remaining between them. Germline CDR1 MNHEY, CDR2 SMNVEV (reference sequence). The CDR3 is made up of 12 amino acids. The CDR3 sequence: CASSFAGFEQYF. CDR3 sequence (DNA): TGTGCCAGCAGTTTCGCAGGGTTCGAGCAGTACTTC.

This clonotype was recorded many times. The CDR3 is CASSWTSGSQDEQYF. CDR3 coding DNA: TGCGCCAGCAGCTGGACTAGCGGGAGCCAGGACGAGCAGTACTTC. The chain is built from TRBV5-1 and TRBJ2-7; 13 bases match TRBD2. The V gene end was trimmed by 3 bases and the J gene end by 5 bases; junction bases not matched to a gene: 5. The CDR3 is 15 residues long. Per germline, CDR1 SGHRS and CDR2 YFSETQ.